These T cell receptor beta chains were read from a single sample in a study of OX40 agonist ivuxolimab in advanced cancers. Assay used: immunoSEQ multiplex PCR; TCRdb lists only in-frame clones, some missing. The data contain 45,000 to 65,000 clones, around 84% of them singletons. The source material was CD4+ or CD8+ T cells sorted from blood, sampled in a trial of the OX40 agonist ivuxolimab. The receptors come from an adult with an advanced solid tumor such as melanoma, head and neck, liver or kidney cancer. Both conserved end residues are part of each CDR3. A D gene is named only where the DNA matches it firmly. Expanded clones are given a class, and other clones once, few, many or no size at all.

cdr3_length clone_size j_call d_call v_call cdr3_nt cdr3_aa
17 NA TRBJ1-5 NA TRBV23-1 TGCGCCAGCAGTCACCCTGAGGGGGGCCTGAGCAATCAGCCCCAGCATTTT CASSHPEGGLSNQPQHF
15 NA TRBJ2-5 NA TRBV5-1 TGCGCCAGCAGCACAGGCCAAAAGGCCATCGAGACCCAGTACTTC CASSTGQKAIETQYF
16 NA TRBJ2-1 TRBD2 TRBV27 TGTGCCAGCAGTTTATTGGCTAGCGGGAGCCACAATGAGCAGTTCTTC CASSLLASGSHNEQFF
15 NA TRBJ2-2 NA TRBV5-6 TGTGCCAGCTCGTTTGGGATCACTAACACCGGGGAGCTGTTTTTT CASSFGITNTGELFF
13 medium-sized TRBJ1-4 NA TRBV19 TGTGCCACTGGTGGGACCGGGGGTGAAAAACTGTTTTTT CATGGTGGEKLFF
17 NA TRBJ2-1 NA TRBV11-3 TGTGCCAGCAGCTTAGATGGGCGCCCCCCTTCCTACAATGAGCAGTTCTTC CASSLDGRPPSYNEQFF
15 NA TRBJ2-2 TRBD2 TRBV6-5 TGTGCCAGCAGTTACGCCGGGGGGGGCACCGGGGAGCTGTTTTTT CASSYAGGGTGELFF
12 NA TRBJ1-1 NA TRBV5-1 TGCGCCAGCAGCTTAGGACAGACTGAAGCTTTCTTT CASSLGQTEAFF
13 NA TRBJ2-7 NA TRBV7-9 TGTGCCAGCAGCTTCGGGCTCTCCTACGAGCAGTACTTC CASSFGLSYEQYF
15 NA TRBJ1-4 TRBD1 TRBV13 TGTGCCAGCAGCTCGAGAGGACAGGGTCCCGAAAAACTGTTTTTT CASSSRGQGPEKLFF
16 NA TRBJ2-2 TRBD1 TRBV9 TGTGCCAGCAGCGTAAAGGGGGCAGCTAACACCGGGGAGCTGTTTTTT CASSVKGAANTGELFF
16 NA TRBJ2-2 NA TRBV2 TGTGCCAGCAGTGAAAGGGCTAGCCCGAACACCGGGGAGCTGTTTTTT CASSERASPNTGELFF
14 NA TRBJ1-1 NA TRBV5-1 TGCGCCAGCAGCTTGGATACAGGGAACACTGAAGCTTTCTTT CASSLDTGNTEAFF
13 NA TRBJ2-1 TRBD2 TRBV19 TGTGCCAGTGGCTCCGGGACTAGCGGTGAGCAGTTCTTC CASGSGTSGEQFF
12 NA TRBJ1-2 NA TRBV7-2 TGTGCCAGCAGCTTAGCAGGGGAAGGCTACACCTTC CASSLAGEGYTF
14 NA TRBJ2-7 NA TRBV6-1 TGTGCCAGCAGTGAAGCACAACCACCCTACGAGCAGTACTTC CASSEAQPPYEQYF
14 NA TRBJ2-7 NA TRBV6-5 TGTGCCAGCAGTTACTCGGACGGACCCTACGAGCAGTACTTC CASSYSDGPYEQYF
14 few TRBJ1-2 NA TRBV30 TGTGCCTGGAGTGTATACAGGCGGAATCCGGGCTACACCTTC CAWSVYRRNPGYTF
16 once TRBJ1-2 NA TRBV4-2 TGTGCCAGCAGCTTGGGTGTGCGACTCTCTAACTATGGCTACACCTTC CASSLGVRLSNYGYTF
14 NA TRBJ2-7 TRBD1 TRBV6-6 TGTGCCAGCACCCAAGGGACAGCTACCTACGAGCAGTACTTC CASTQGTATYEQYF
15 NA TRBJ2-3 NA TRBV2 TGTGCCAGCAGTGATAATGGAGTAAGAACAGATACGCAGTATTTT CASSDNGVRTDTQYF
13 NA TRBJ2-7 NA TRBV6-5 TGTGCCAGCTCAGGTAGCCTGGGCTACGAGCAGTACTTC CASSGSLGYEQYF
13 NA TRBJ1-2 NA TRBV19 TGTGCCAGTAGTAGCCCACAGAGCTATGGCTACACCTTC CASSSPQSYGYTF
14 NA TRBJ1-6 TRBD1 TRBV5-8 TGTGCCAGCAGCGTGGGACAGGGAGATTCACCCCTCCACTTT CASSVGQGDSPLHF
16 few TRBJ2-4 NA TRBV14 TGTGCCAGCAGCCTGGACTCTCGACTAGCCAAAAACATTCAGTACTTC CASSLDSRLAKNIQYF
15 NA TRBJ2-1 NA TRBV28 TGTGCCAGCAGTTTCACCCCCCCCCGACGAAATGAGCAGTTCTTC CASSFTPPRRNEQFF
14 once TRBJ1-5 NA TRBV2 TGTGCCAGCAGTGAAGGACAGGGCAATCAGCCCCAGCATTTT CASSEGQGNQPQHF
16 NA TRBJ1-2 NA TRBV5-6 TGTGCCAGCAGCTTGGGTCGCGGGGGGTTCGACTATGGCTACACCTTC CASSLGRGGFDYGYTF
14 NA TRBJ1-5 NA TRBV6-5 TGTGCCAGCAGTTACTCGATCAAACATCAGCCCCAGCATTTT CASSYSIKHQPQHF
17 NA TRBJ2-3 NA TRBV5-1 TGCGCCAGCAGCTTGGCCACCGCGTCAAGAGGCACAGATACGCAGTATTTT CASSLATASRGTDTQYF
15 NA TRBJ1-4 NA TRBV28 TGTGCCAGCAGTTTCGTACTAACAACTAATGAAAAACTGTTTTTT CASSFVLTTNEKLFF
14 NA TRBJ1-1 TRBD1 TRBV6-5 TGTGCCAGCAGTTACTCTACAGGGGGCACTGAAGCTTTCTTT CASSYSTGGTEAFF
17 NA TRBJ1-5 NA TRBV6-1 TGTGCCAGCAGTGAAGCGAAAGGGAGGGTGGGAAGTCAGCCCCAGCATTTT CASSEAKGRVGSQPQHF
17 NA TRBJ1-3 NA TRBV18 TGTGCCAGCTCACCATCCGGGACTCCGAGCTCTGGAAACACCATATATTTT CASSPSGTPSSGNTIYF
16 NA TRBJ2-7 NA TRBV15 TGTGCCACCAGCAGAGATCTGGACGCGAGGGGATACGAGCAGTACTTC CATSRDLDARGYEQYF
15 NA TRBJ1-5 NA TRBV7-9 TGTGCCAGCAGCTTGACGGGGGATAGCAATCAGCCCCAGCATTTT CASSLTGDSNQPQHF
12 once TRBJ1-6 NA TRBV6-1 TGTGCCAGCAGCTATCTAGGCTCACCCCTCCACTTT CASSYLGSPLHF
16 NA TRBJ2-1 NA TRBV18 TGTGCCAGCTCACCAGTACGGGGACCCCAAGACAATGAGCAGTTCTTC CASSPVRGPQDNEQFF
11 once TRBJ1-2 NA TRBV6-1 TGTGCCAGCAGGCAACTCTATGGCTACACCTTC CASRQLYGYTF
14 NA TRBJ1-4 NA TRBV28 TGTGCCAGCAGTCCCAGGGGACTCGGTGAAAAACTGTTTTTT CASSPRGLGEKLFF
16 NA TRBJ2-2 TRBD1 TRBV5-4 TGTGCCAGCAGCAATTACCGACAGGGCAACACCGGGGAGCTGTTTTTT CASSNYRQGNTGELFF
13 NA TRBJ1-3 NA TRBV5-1 TGCGCCAGCGCACAAGAAGCCGGAAACACCATATATTTT CASAQEAGNTIYF
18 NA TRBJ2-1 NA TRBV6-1 TGTGCCAGCAGTGAAGAAGGGTCTAGCCTAAGCTCCTACAATGAGCAGTTCTTC CASSEEGSSLSSYNEQFF
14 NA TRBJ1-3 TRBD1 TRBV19 TGTGCCAGTAGACAGGGGGCATCGGGAAACACCATATATTTT CASRQGASGNTIYF
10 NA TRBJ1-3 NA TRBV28 TGTGCCAGCAGAGGAAACACCATATATTTT CASRGNTIYF
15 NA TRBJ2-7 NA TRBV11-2 TGTGCCAGCAGCTATATCACAGGGCCTTCCTACGAGCAGTACTTC CASSYITGPSYEQYF
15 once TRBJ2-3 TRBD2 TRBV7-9 TGTGCCAGCAGCCGGACTAGCGGGAGACCAGATACGCAGTATTTT CASSRTSGRPDTQYF
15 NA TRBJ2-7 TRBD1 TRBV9 TGTGCCAGCAGCGTAGATGCGGAAGGGGGCGACGAGCAGTACTTC CASSVDAEGGDEQYF
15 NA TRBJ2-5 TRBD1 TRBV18 TGTGCCAGCTCTCCGGGGACAGGGGGCGCCGGGACCCAGTACTTC CASSPGTGGAGTQYF
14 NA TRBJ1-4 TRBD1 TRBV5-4 TGTGCCAGCAGCGGAGGGACAGGGGGTGAAAAACTGTTTTTT CASSGGTGGEKLFF
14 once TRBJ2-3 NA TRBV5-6 TGTGCCAGCAGCTTTCTAGACTCTTCAGATACGCAGTATTTT CASSFLDSSDTQYF
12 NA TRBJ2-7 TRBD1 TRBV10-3 TGTGCCACCCGACAGGGGAACTACGAGCAGTACTTC CATRQGNYEQYF
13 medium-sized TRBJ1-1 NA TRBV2 TGTGCCAGCGTAGGGGTAGAGGGAACTGAAGCTTTCTTT CASVGVEGTEAFF
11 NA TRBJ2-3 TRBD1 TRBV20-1 TGCAGTGCTAGTCGACAGGGAACGCAGTATTTT CSASRQGTQYF
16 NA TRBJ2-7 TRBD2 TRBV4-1 TGCGCCAGCAGCCAAGCCCCTAGCGGAGGAACCTACGAGCAGTACTTC CASSQAPSGGTYEQYF
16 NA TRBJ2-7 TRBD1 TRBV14 TGTGCCAGCAGCCCAGACAGGGTTCTATACCCCTACGAGCAGTACTTC CASSPDRVLYPYEQYF
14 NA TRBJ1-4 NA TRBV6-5 TGTGCCAGCAGTGGGAAGTACGGAGATGAAAAACTGTTTTTT CASSGKYGDEKLFF
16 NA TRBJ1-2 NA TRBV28 TGTGCCAGCCGAAAAGGGCGGAGTAGTACGAACTATGGCTACACCTTC CASRKGRSSTNYGYTF
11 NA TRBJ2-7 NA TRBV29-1 TGCAGCGGGTCGGACAACTACGAGCAGTACTTC CSGSDNYEQYF